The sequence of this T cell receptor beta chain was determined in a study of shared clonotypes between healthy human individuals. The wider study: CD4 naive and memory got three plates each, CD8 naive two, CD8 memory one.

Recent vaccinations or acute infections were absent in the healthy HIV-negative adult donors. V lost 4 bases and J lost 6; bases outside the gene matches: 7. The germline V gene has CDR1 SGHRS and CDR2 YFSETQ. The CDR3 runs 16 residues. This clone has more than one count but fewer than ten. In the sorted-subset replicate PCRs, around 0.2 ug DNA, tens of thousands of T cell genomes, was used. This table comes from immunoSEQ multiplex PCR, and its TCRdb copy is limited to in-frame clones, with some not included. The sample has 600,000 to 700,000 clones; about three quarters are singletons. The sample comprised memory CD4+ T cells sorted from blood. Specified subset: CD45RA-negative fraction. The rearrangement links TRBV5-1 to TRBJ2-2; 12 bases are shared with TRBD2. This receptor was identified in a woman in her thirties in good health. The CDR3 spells CASSRRLAGEPGELFF. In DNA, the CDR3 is TGCGCCAGCAGCCGCAGACTAGCGGGAGAGCCCGGGGAGCTGTTTTTT.